The 15 T cell receptor beta chains below were found in one sample sequenced in a study of ipilimumab plus nivolumab after autologous stem cell transplantation. Data came from immunoSEQ multiplex PCR; TCRdb stores just in-frame clones and leaves some out. The sample carries 17,000 or so clones, roughly 71% recorded once. Sequenced here: PBMCs, sampled in a trial of ipilimumab plus nivolumab as post-transplant consolidation. The receptors come from a male donor with diffuse large B-cell lymphoma.

The chain employs TRBV11-3 and TRBJ2-1, with D possibly being TRBD1 (6 bases). The length of the CDR3 is 12 residues. V lost 8 bases to trimming and J lost 6 bases, with 11 bases between them. From germline, CDR1 is SGHNT and CDR2 YENEEA. DNA of the CDR3: TGTGCCAGCGCCCAGGGGCCCAATGAGCAGTTCTTC. Translation: CASAQGPNEQFF.

This clone showed up just once. This chain links TRBV12-5 with TRBJ1-1, with D possibly TRBD1 on 6 matching bases. The CDR3 spans 17 residues. V dropped 2 bases and J dropped 1 base, with 17 bases sitting between them. Looked up from germline, CDR1 is LGHNT and CDR2 is FRNRAP. The CDR3 nucleotides read TGTGCTAGTGGTTTGCAGGGGATGTCGTCAAGGAACACTGAAGCTTTCTTT. Its translation is CASGLQGMSSRNTEAFF.

The V gene is TRBV11-3, the J gene TRBJ2-5; D is ambiguous. CDR1 and CDR2 from the germline V gene are SGHNT and YENEEA. The CDR3 sequence is 13 residues long. The ends were cut back, 6 bases at V and 2 bases at J, with 10 bases in the middle. Here the CDR3 reads CASSLAAQETQYF. The CDR3 coding sequence is TGTGCCAGCAGTCTCGCAGCTCAAGAGACCCAGTACTTC.

The rearrangement links TRBV7-8 to TRBJ2-7, with D uncertain. The CDR3 length is 16 residues. Germline lookup yields CDR1 SGHVS and CDR2 FQNEAQ. The V and J ends lost 1 base and 5 bases respectively, with 18 bases between them. CDR3 in amino acids: CASSLGVDPLGHEQYF. Written as DNA, the CDR3 is TGTGCCAGCAGCTTAGGGGTTGATCCCTTGGGCCACGAGCAGTACTTC.

The V and J genes are TRBV7-6 and TRBJ1-4; no firm D call. Deletions cut 1 base from V and 1 base from J, with 4 bases between. Germline V gene sequence: CDR1 SGHVS, CDR2 FNYEAQ. The CDR3 runs to 14 residues. The CDR3 bases are TGTGCCAGCAGCTTAGGCGGAACTAATGAAAAACTGTTTTTT. It translates to CASSLGGTNEKLFF.

J is TRBJ1-2 and V is TRBV14, with 8 bases identical to TRBD1. V lost 4 bases to trimming and J lost 4 bases; unmatched junction nucleotides: 8. Germline lookup yields CDR1 SGHDN and CDR2 FVKESK. The CDR3 has 15 amino acids. CDR3: CASSPRGQGRYGYTF. Here the CDR3 DNA reads TGTGCCAGCAGCCCCCGCGGACAGGGCCGCTATGGCTACACCTTC.

The genes are TRBV15 and TRBJ2-1, with 8 bases identical to TRBD1. Per the germline V gene, CDR1 is LNHNV and CDR2 is YYDKDF (reference sequence). V lost 2 bases and J lost 8; bases outside the gene matches: 5. This CDR3 region has 14 residues. In DNA form, the CDR3 reads TGTGCCACCAGCAGATCCCAGGGGGCGGATGAGCAGTTCTTC. Its translation: CATSRSQGADEQFF.

The V call is TRBV18, the J call TRBJ1-3; TRBD1 might be the D (6 bases). The CDR3 contains 15 residues. Germline V gene sequence: CDR1 KGHSH, CDR2 LQKENI. Between the trimmed V and J ends, which lost 2 bases and 3 bases, there was a span of 11 bases. CDR3: CASSPSQGSGNTIYF. The CDR3 nucleotides read TGTGCCAGCTCACCATCACAGGGTAGTGGAAACACCATATATTTT.

This clone was seen a single time. The J gene is TRBJ2-7, the V gene TRBV7-2; 7 nucleotides line up with TRBD1. CDR3 size: 14 residues. Germline CDR1 SGHTA, CDR2 FQGNSA. Trimming cost V 4 bases and J 3 bases; bases outside gene matches: 6. This chain's CDR3 is CASSYDRAIYEQYF. CDR3 sequence (DNA): TGTGCCAGCAGCTACGACAGGGCAATCTACGAGCAGTACTTC.

The chain links TRBV19 to TRBJ1-2; tentatively, D is TRBD1 (6 bases). Germline loops: CDR1 LNHDA, CDR2 SQIVND (reference sequence). This CDR3 contains 16 residues. V dropped 5 bases and J dropped 4 bases, with 20 bases sitting between them. The CDR3 DNA sequence: TGTGCCAGTAGTCCGAACAGGGAGAGTCGGGGCTATGGCTACACCTTC. Residues: CASSPNRESRGYGYTF.

This rearrangement joins TRBV30 to TRBJ1-1, with 7 bases fitting TRBD1. Germline V CDR1 and CDR2: GTSNPN, SVGIG (reference sequence). V shed 2 bases and J 11 bases; nucleotides not matched to a gene: 14. The CDR3 length is 14 residues. The CDR3 reads CAWSLRGGGMEAFF. Here the CDR3 DNA reads TGTGCCTGGAGTTTGAGGGGAGGGGGCATGGAGGCTTTCTTT.

The chain carries TRBV28 and TRBJ1-5; a possible D gene is TRBD1 (6 bases). This CDR3 comprises 17 residues. With 5 bases removed from V and 7 bases from J, the gap between germline ends came to 24 bases. Germline V gene lookup returns CDR1 MDHEN and CDR2 SYDVKM. CDR3 bases: TGTGCCAGCAGTACTATGGTAATGGCGTCAACAGGGCAGCCCCAGCATTTT. It translates to CASSTMVMASTGQPQHF.

This rearrangement joins TRBV6-5 to TRBJ1-1, with TRBD1 as a possible D gene (6 bases). Germline loops: CDR1 MNHEY, CDR2 SVGAGI. Trimming shortened V by 6 bases and J by 2 bases, and 13 bases separated the two germline ends. The CDR3 has 14 residues. In nucleotides, the CDR3 is TGTGCCAGCAGGAGCGGACAGTTAAACACTGAAGCTTTCTTT. Amino acid sequence: CASRSGQLNTEAFF.

The chain couples TRBV5-1 to TRBJ1-1, with TRBD1 as a possible D gene (5 bases). CDR3 length: 14 amino acids. Trimming left V 2 bases short and J 0 bases short, with 8 bases between. Germline-derived CDR1 and CDR2 are SGHRS and YFSETQ. CDR3 in DNA: TGCGCCAGCAGCTTCTGGGGGGTGAACACTGAAGCTTTCTTT. Amino acids: CASSFWGVNTEAFF.

The chain links TRBV19 to TRBJ2-1; 7 bases are shared with TRBD2. CDR1 is LNHDA, CDR2 SQIVND, per germline (reference sequence). CDR3 length equals 15 residues. J lost 7 bases, V lost 1 base, and 7 bases had no gene match. The chain's CDR3 is CASSIGLLARNEQFF. CDR3 in DNA: TGTGCCAGTAGTATAGGTTTACTAGCGAGGAATGAGCAGTTCTTC.